This note documents a single T cell receptor (beta chain) sequence. This clone appeared a single time. What this receptor recognizes is not known. No quality values exist for individual bases; no much larger clone is one base distant. The data were taken from a study of CD4+ T cells in melanoma (dated by TCRdb to between 2020 and 2023). At the level of the whole study: Neoantigen-specific CD4+ T cells in human melanoma were what the study investigated. What the work shows at the level of the full study, not this receptor alone: The report described a correlation between neoantigen-specific CD4+ T cells and the function of CD8+ T cells, macrophages and B cells. Diverse differentiation states were reported to be shown by neoantigen-specific CD4+ T cells in melanoma.

The germline ends are 10 bases apart after V is trimmed by 0 bases and J by 1 base. The CDR3 contains 16 residues, cysteine and phenylalanine counted. Kept here is only the CDR3 DNA, which spans 48 bases and is read in frame from base 1. The germline V gene specifies LGHNA as CDR1 and YSLEER as CDR2. Patients with melanoma were used as donors. Library construction relied on the immunoSEQ multiplex PCR assay. In its TCRdb copy, this immuneACCESS table keeps in-frame sequences only and misses some clones. Where compared with another copy, unresolved V genes explain less than half of these, and the others have no known cause. The table for this sample lists over 100,000 clones; around 93% of them were counted only once. The top ten clones comprise 3% to 4% of the sample.

Recombination joined TRBV4-3 with TRBJ2-4; perhaps TRBD2 is the D gene, with 5 bases matching. The sequenced material came from peripheral blood. The clonotype originates from a human donor with melanoma. The CDR3 is CASSQDFGMAKNIQYF. The nucleotides read TGCGCCAGCAGCCAAGATTTCGGGATGGCCAAAAACATTCAGTACTTC.